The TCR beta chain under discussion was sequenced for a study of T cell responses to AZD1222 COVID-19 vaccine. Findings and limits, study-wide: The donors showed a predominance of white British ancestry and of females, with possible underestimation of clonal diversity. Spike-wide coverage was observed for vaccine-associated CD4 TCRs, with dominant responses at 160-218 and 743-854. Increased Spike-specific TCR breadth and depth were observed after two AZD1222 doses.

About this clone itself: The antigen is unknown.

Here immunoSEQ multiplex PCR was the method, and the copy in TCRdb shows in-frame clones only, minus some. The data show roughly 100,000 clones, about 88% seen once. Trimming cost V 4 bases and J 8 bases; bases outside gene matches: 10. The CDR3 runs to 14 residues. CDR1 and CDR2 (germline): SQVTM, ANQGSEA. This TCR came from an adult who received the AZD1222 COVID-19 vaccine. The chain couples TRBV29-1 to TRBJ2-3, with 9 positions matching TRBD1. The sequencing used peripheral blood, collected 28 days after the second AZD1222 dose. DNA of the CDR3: TGCAGCGTTGCGCAGGACAGGGGAACCGGTACGCAGTATTTT. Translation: CSVAQDRGTGTQYF.